Described below is a single TCR beta chain sequence and its context. What it recognizes is unknown. Sequenced by immunoSEQ multiplex PCR; TCRdb stores in-frame clones only, minus some. The sample shows 40,000 to 65,000 clones, around 84% of them seen only once. The data belong to a study of T cell clones after liver transplantation. Overall study: Third-party-reactive TCRbeta sequences from pre-transplant mixed lymphocyte reactions served as antigen-independent comparators. General study findings and limits: These preliminary findings come from unstandardized post-transplant sampling times.

Germline CDR1 LNHNV, CDR2 YYDKDF (reference sequence). V lost 0 bases, J lost 0 bases, and 10 bases lay in between. This CDR3 spans 16 amino acids. The origin of this receptor is a human donor who received a liver transplant. This chain connects TRBV15 to TRBJ2-3, with no clear D. Source: CD4+ T cells from blood, taken before liver transplant. CDR3 protein: CATSRDYTASTDTQYF. CDR3 coding DNA: TGTGCCACCAGCAGAGATTACACGGCTAGCACAGATACGCAGTATTTT.